Reported below is one TCR beta chain. Its target is not known. At one end, the junction sequence differs from germline, possibly due to a read error. The data were taken from a study of cytomegalovirus exposure and HLA in healthy donors. The PCR had 60 Vbeta and 13 Jbeta primers. TCRdb keeps only in-frame clones here, not all; method: immunoSEQ multiplex PCR. Of about 120,000 clones in the sample, 8% to 10% were seen once. Study-level findings and limits: The availability of immune exposure information extended only to CMV serostatus. Specificity for CMV antigens was confirmed in vitro for a few of the CMV-associated chains. Productive status was seen about 87% or about 30% of the time for most TCR beta V segments in an earlier analysis.

The sample comprised PBMCs. The receptor was derived from a man aged 25 to 45 in good health and CMV-seronegative.

The CDR3 spells CASSPGQGQATQYF. As DNA, the CDR3 is TGTGCCAGCTCACCAGGACAGGGGCAAGCGACCCAGTACTTC. The chain couples TRBV18 to TRBJ2-5; TRBD1 matches at 9 bases. Germline V gives CDR1 KGHSH, CDR2 LQKENI. The CDR3 extends over 14 amino acids.